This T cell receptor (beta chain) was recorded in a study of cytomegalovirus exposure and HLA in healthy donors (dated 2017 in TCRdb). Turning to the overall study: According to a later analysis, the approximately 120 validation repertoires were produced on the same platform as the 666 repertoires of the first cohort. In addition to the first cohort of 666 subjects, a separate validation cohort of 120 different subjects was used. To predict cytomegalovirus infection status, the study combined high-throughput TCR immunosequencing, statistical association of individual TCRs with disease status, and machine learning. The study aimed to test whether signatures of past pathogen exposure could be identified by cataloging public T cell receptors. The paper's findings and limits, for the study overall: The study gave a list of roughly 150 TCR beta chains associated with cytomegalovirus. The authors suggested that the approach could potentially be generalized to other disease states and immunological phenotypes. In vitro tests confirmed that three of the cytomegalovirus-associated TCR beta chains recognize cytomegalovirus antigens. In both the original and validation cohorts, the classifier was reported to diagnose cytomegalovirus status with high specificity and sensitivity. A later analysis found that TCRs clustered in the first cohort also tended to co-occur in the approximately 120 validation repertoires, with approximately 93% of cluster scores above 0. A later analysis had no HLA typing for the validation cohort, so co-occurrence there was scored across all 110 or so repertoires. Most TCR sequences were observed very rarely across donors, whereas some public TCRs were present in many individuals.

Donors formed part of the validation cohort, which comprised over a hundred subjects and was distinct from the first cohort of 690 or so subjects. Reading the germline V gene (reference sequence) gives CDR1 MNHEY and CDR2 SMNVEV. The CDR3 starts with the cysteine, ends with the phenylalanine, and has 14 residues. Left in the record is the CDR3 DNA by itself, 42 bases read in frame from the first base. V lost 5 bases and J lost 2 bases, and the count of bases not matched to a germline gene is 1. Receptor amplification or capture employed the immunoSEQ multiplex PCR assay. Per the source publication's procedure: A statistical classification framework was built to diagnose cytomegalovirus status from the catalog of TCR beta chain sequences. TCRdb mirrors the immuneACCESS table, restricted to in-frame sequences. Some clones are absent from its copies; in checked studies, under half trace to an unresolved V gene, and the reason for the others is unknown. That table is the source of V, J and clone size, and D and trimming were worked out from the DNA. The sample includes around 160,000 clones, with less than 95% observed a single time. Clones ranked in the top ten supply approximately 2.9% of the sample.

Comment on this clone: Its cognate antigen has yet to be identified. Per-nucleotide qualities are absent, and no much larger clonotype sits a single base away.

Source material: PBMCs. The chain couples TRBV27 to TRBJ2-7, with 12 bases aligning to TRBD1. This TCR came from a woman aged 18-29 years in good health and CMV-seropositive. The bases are TGTGCCAGCAGTAGGGACAGGGGGCCCTACGAGCAGTACTTC. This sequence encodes CASSRDRGPYEQYF.